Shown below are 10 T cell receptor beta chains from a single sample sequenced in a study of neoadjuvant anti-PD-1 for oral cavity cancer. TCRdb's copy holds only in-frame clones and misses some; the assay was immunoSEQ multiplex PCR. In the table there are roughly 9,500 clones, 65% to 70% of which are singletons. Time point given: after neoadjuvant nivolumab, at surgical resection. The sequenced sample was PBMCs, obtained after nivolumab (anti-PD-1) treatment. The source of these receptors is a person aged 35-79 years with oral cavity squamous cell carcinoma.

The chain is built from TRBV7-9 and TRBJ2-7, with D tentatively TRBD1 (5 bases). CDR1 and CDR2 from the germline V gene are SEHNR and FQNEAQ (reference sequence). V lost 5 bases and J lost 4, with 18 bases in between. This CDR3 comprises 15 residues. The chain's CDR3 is CASSSTDSGLYEQYF. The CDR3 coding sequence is TGTGCCAGCAGCAGCACCGACAGTGGGTTATACGAGCAGTACTTC.

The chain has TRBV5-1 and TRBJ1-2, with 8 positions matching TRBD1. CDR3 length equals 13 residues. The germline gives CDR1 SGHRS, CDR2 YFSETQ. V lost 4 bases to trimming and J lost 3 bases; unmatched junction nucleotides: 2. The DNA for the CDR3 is TGCGCCAGCAGCCCGACAGGGGACTATGGCTACACCTTC. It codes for CASSPTGDYGYTF.

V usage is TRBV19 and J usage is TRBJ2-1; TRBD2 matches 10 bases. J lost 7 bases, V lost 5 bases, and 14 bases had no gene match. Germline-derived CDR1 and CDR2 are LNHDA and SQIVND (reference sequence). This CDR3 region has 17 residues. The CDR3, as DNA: TGTGCCAGTAGTGCCTGGACTAGCGGCCCTGAGGGAAATGAGCAGTTCTTC. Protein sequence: CASSAWTSGPEGNEQFF.

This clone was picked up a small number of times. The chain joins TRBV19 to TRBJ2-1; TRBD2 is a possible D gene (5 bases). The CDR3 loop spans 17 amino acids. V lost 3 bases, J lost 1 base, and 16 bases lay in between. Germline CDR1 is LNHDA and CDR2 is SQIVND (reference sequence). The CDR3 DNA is TGTGCCAGTAGTATGATCCCCCGGGGAAGGTCCTACAATGAGCAGTTCTTC. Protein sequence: CASSMIPRGRSYNEQFF.

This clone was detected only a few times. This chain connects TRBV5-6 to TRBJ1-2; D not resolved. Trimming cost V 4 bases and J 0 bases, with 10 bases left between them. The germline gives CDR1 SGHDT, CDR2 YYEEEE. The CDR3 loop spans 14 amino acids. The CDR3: CASSPALANYGYTF. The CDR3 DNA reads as TGTGCCAGCAGCCCAGCCTTAGCTAACTATGGCTACACCTTC. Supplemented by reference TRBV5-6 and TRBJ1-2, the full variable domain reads DAGVTQSPTHLIKTRGQQVTLRCSPKSGHDTVSWYQQALGQGPQFIFQYYEEEERQRGNFPDRFSGHQFPNYSSELNVNALLLGDSALYLCASSPALANYGYTFGSGTRLTVV.

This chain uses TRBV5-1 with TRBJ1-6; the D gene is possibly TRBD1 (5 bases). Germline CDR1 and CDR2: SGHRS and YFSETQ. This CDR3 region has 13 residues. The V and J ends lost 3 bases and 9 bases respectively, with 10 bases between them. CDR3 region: CASSSEGSSPLHF. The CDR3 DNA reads TGCGCCAGCAGCTCCGAGGGGAGTTCACCCCTCCACTTT. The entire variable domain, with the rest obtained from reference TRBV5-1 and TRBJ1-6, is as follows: KAGVTQTPRYLIKTRGQQVTLSCSPISGHRSVSWYQQTPGQGLQFLFEYFSETQRNKGNFPGRFSGRQFSNSRSEMNVSTLELGDSALYLCASSSEGSSPLHFGNGTRLTVT.

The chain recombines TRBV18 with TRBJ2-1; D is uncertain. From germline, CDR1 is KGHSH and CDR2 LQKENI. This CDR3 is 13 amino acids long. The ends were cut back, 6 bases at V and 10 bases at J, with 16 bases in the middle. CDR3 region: CASSITQVGEQFF. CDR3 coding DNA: TGTGCCAGCTCCATCACCCAGGTCGGCGAGCAGTTCTTC.

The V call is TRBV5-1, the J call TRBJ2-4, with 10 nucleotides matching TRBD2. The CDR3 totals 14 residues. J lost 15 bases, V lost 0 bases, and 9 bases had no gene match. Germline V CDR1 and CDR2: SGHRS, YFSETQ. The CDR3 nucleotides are TGCGCCAGCAGCTTGGACGCGACTAGCGGGCCCAGGTACTTC. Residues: CASSLDATSGPRYF. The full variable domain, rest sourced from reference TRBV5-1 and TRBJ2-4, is KAGVTQTPRYLIKTRGQQVTLSCSPISGHRSVSWYQQTPGQGLQFLFEYFSETQRNKGNFPGRFSGRQFSNSRSEMNVSTLELGDSALYLCASSLDATSGPRYFGAGTRLSVL.

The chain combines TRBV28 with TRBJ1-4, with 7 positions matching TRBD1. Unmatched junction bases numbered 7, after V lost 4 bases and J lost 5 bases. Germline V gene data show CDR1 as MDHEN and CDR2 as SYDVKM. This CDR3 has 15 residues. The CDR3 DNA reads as TGTGCCAGCAGTTACTGGGACAGTTCGAATGAAAAACTGTTTTTT. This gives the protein CASSYWDSSNEKLFF. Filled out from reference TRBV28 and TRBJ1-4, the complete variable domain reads DVKVTQSSRYLVKRTGEKVFLECVQDMDHENMFWYRQDPGLGLRLIYFSYDVKMKEKGDIPEGYSVSREKKERFSLILESASTNQTSMYLCASSYWDSSNEKLFFGSGTQLSVL.

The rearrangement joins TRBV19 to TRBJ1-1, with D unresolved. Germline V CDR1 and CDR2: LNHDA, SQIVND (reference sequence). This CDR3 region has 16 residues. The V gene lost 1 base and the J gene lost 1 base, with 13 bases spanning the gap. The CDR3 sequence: CASSIVQRATNTEAFF. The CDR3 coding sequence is TGTGCCAGTAGTATAGTACAGCGCGCCACGAACACTGAAGCTTTCTTT.